This T cell receptor beta chain originates from a study of shared clonotypes between healthy human individuals. At the level of the study: The cohort had two women and a few men, ages 18 to 49.

Original analysis: Filtering was not the same, since immunoSEQ gave junction-only sequences without quality scores. Method: immunoSEQ multiplex PCR; TCRdb's copy keeps in-frame clones and lacks some. The V and J calls and clone size are taken from that table; D and trimming were inferred from the DNA. The table has more than 550,000 clones, 90% seen once. The CDR3 is made up of 12 amino acids. The germline V gene has CDR1 MNHEY and CDR2 SMNVEV (reference sequence). Trimming took off 4 bases at V and 3 bases at J, with 4 bases between the two ends. Study findings and constraints: Some naive CD4 clonotypes, roughly 4.7%, turned up in common across a handful of donors. Naive subsets typically showed greater estimated richness than memory subsets.

About this clone itself: What it binds is not known. Other DNA sequences within the sample encode an identical CDR3.

The sequencing sample was made of memory CD8+ T cells from PBMCs. Subset given: CD45RO+ cells pooled with CCR7-negative TemRA cells. This TCR came from a man between 18 and 35 years old in good health. Some clones in this sample may be carry-over from other donors' samples. This sequence joins TRBV27 and TRBJ1-5, with D unclear. In nucleotides, the CDR3 is TGTGCCAGCAGTTCCACCAATCAGCCCCAGCATTTT. Amino acids: CASSSTNQPQHF.